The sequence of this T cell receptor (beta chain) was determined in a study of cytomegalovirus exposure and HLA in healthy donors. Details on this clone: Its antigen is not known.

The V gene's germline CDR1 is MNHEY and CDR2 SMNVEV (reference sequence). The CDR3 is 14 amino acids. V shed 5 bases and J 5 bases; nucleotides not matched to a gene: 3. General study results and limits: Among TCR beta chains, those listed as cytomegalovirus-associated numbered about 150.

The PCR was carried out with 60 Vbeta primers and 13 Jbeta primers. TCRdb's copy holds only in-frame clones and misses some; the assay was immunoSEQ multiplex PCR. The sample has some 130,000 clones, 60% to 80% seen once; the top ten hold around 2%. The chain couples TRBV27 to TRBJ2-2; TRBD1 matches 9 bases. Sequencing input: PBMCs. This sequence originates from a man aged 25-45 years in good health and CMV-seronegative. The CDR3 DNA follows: TGTGCCAGCAGTCGACAGGGGGGTACCGGGGAGCTGTTTTTT. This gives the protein CASSRQGGTGELFF.